The T cell receptor (beta chain) under discussion was sequenced for a study of T cells in Graves' hyperthyroidism and ophthalmopathy. Across the whole study: Peripheral blood was obtained at initial diagnosis, preceding any treatment.

V dropped 5 bases and J dropped 6; count of bases not matched to a gene: 7. The CDR3 is 13 amino acids. In germline, CDR1 is SQVTM, CDR2 ANQGSEA. Amplified TCR beta CDR3 regions derived from RNA transcripts. RT-PCR in the first round (using the HTBI primer set) targeted the TCR CDR3. Each CDR3 protein gets one entry after TCRdb re-called the multiplex PCR reads with MiXCR. Seen here are fewer than 450,000 distinct CDR3 sequences, more than 13% observed once, and the top ten hold 25% to 30%. In the ophthalmopathy cohort, Clinical Activity Score was at least 3, NOSPECS grade at least 4, and duration under 3 months.

Material: blood. The receptor was isolated from a man in his fifties with Graves' ophthalmopathy. The chain has TRBV29-1 and TRBJ1-2; 9 nucleotides line up with TRBD1. The CDR3 is CSVSQGALDGYTF. The CDR3 DNA reads as TGCAGCGTTTCACAGGGGGCTTTAGATGGCTACACCTTC.